Shown below are 20 T cell receptor beta chains from a single sample sequenced in a study of beta chain features in type 1 diabetes. The study reverse transcribed the entire isolated RNA, so it sequenced expressed TCRB transcripts. The protocol was immunoSEQ multiplex PCR, while the TCRdb copy is restricted to in-frame clones and leaves out a portion. This sample yields some 150,000 clones, of which over 9.5% are seen a single time; roughly 1.3% belongs to the top ten. The sample comprised naive CD4+ T cells from blood. The receptors here all came from a man between 18 and 35 years old in good health.

The table lists this clone with many counts. The rearrangement uses TRBV18 and TRBJ1-1, with 7 bases lining up with TRBD1. The germline V gene has CDR1 KGHSH and CDR2 LQKENI. The CDR3 sequence is 14 residues long. Unmatched junction bases numbered 5, after V lost 2 bases and J lost 5 bases. The CDR3 region has the DNA TGTGCCAGCTCACCATCGACAGGGAAAACTGAAGCTTTCTTT. This gives the protein CASSPSTGKTEAFF.

This clone has more than one count but fewer than ten. The rearrangement links TRBV10-1 to TRBJ2-5; 7 bases agree with TRBD2. Germline CDR1 reads WNHNN; CDR2 reads SYGVQD (reference sequence). After removal of 8 bases from V and 5 bases from J, the junction contained 17 bases not matched to a gene. The length of the CDR3 is 16 residues. CDR3 sequence: CASAGEISGESETQYF. The CDR3 DNA follows: TGCGCCAGCGCCGGGGAGATCAGCGGGGAATCGGAGACCCAGTACTTC.

This clone was seen a handful of times. J is TRBJ2-3 and V is TRBV30, with D perhaps TRBD2 (6 bases). V was pared by 8 bases and J by 7 bases, with 22 bases between. CDR1 is GTSNPN and CDR2 is SVGIG in the germline V gene (reference sequence). The CDR3 consists of 14 residues. Here the CDR3 DNA reads TGTGCCCTTACTCTCGGGAGCGGCACGTATACGCAGTATTTT. This translates into CALTLGSGTYTQYF.

There are a few counts of this clone. The gene calls are TRBV27 and TRBJ1-4; the D gene is possibly TRBD1 (6 bases). Trimming shortened V by 6 bases and J by 0 bases, and 11 bases separated the two germline ends. In germline, CDR1 is MNHEY, CDR2 SMNVEV (reference sequence). This CDR3 has 15 amino acids. CDR3 in DNA: TGTGCCAGCAGACTCAGGGGTTCAACTAATGAAAAACTGTTTTTT. This encodes CASRLRGSTNEKLFF.

The sample holds a few counts of this clone. The chain carries TRBV9 and TRBJ1-2, with 7 positions matching TRBD1. Germline lookup yields CDR1 SGDLS and CDR2 YYNGEE. This CDR3 has 14 residues. The ends lost 3 bases at V and 13 bases at J; junction bases unmatched: 15. The DNA of the CDR3 is TGTGCCAGCAGCGGACAGACAGGGATTTCCCGTAGCACCTTC. Its translation: CASSGQTGISRSTF.

This clone showed up just a few times. V and J are TRBV10-1 and TRBJ1-1; 8 positions agree with TRBD1. CDR3 length: 13 amino acids. The germline CDR1 and CDR2 sequences are WNHNN and SYGVQD (reference sequence). The ends lost 7 bases at V and 3 bases at J; junction bases unmatched: 4. In DNA, the CDR3 is TGCGCCAGCACGACAGGGGATGACACTGAAGCTTTCTTT. Protein product: CASTTGDDTEAFF.

The rearrangement links TRBV6-5 to TRBJ1-2; possible D gene TRBD1, 6 bases. Germline V lookup: CDR1 MNHEY, CDR2 SVGAGI. CDR3 size: 14 residues. Trimming shortened V by 2 bases and J by 7 bases, and 14 bases separated the two germline ends. The CDR3 nucleotides are TGTGCCAGCAGTTACCAGGGCCAGGGGCTTGGCTACACCTTC. Its protein product is CASSYQGQGLGYTF.

V usage is TRBV2 and J usage is TRBJ2-5, with D possibly being TRBD2 (5 bases). Trimming pared 6 bases from V and 1 base from J, leaving 12 bases between. Germline-derived CDR1 and CDR2 are SNHLY and FYNNEI. This CDR3 has 14 amino acids. The CDR3 loop reads CASRERASQETQYF. DNA for the CDR3: TGTGCCAGCAGGGAGAGGGCCAGCCAAGAGACCCAGTACTTC. Complete variable domain (other parts from reference TRBV2 and TRBJ2-5): EPEVTQTPSHQVTQMGQEVILRCVPISNHLYFYWYRQILGQKVEFLVSFYNNEISEKSEIFDDQFSVERPDGSNFTLKIRSTKLEDSAMYFCASRERASQETQYFGPGTRLLVL.

This clone was picked up a small number of times. The CDR3 spells CASSPTGLYEQYF. The DNA for the CDR3 is TGTGCCAGCAGCCCGACAGGGTTGTACGAGCAGTACTTC. The J gene is TRBJ2-7, the V gene TRBV7-6; 7 nucleotides align to TRBD1. The CDR3 spans 13 residues. The V and J ends lost 5 bases and 4 bases, in that order; junction bases with no gene match: 5. Germline-derived CDR1 and CDR2 are SGHVS and FNYEAQ.

CDR3 residues: CASSLYYGYEQYF. DNA of the CDR3: TGTGCCAGCAGTTTATATTACGGGTACGAGCAGTACTTC. This chain joins TRBV28 and TRBJ2-7, with no clear D. In germline, CDR1 is MDHEN, CDR2 SYDVKM. V lost 1 base, J lost 4 bases, and 8 bases lay in between. The CDR3 sequence is 13 residues long.

This clone showed up just a few times. This sequence joins TRBV5-1 and TRBJ2-7, with D tentatively TRBD2 (6 bases). The V end lost 4 bases, the J end lost 5 bases, and 22 bases lay between the germline ends. Germline lookup yields CDR1 SGHRS and CDR2 YFSETQ. This CDR3 has 16 residues. CDR3 nucleotide sequence: TGCGCCAGCAGCCTACCAAACGCGGGGAGTCCTAACGAGCAGTACTTC. This encodes CASSLPNAGSPNEQYF.

This clone was observed a handful of times. V is TRBV30 and J is TRBJ1-6, with D unclear. CDR1 GTSNPN and CDR2 SVGIG come from the germline V gene (reference sequence). The CDR3 is made up of 14 amino acids. Trimming took 2 bases from V and 9 from J, leaving 14 bases between them. The CDR3 nucleotides are TGTGCCTGGAGTATGGAACGGGGTGGTTCACCCCTCCACTTT. It translates to CAWSMERGGSPLHF.

This clone was counted at least ten times. The V call is TRBV4-1, the J call TRBJ2-7, with D perhaps TRBD1 (6 bases). The V end lost 2 bases, the J end lost 4 bases, and 18 bases lay between the germline ends. Looked up from germline, CDR1 is MGHRA and CDR2 is YSYEKL. The CDR3 is 16 residues long. CDR3 coding DNA: TGCGCCAGCAGCCAAAGTGGGGCAGGGGCATTGTACGAGCAGTACTTC. Residues: CASSQSGAGALYEQYF.

Ten or more counts support this clone. V usage is TRBV28 and J usage is TRBJ2-3; D gene unclear. CDR3 size: 14 residues. The germline V gene encodes CDR1 MDHEN and CDR2 SYDVKM. V lost 4 bases and J lost 0, with 8 bases in between. The CDR3 DNA reads as TGTGCCAGCAGTTCACAGCCTAGCACAGATACGCAGTATTTT. Protein product: CASSSQPSTDTQYF.

The CDR3 nucleotides are TGTGCCAGCAACCTGGAGGGGAAAATTAATGAAAAACTGTTTTTT. Translating it yields CASNLEGKINEKLFF. This chain uses TRBV7-9 with TRBJ1-4; maybe TRBD1 (5 bases). Trimming removed 7 bases at V and 4 bases at J, with 16 bases between. Germline CDR1 and CDR2: SEHNR and FQNEAQ (reference sequence). The CDR3 contains 15 residues. Full variable domain (remainder filled in from reference TRBV7-9 and TRBJ1-4): DTGVSQNPRHKITKRGQNVTFRCDPISEHNRLYWYRQTLGQGPEFLTYFQNEAQLEKSRLLSDRFSAERPKGSFSTLEIQRTEQGDSAMYLCASNLEGKINEKLFFGSGTQLSVL.

This clone was observed a handful of times. This chain joins TRBV5-1 and TRBJ2-6; D not resolved. Trimming took 4 bases from V and 1 from J, leaving 6 bases between them. The CDR3 totals 14 residues. Germline values: CDR1 SGHRS, CDR2 YFSETQ. The CDR3 protein is CASSMTSGANVLTF. The CDR3, as DNA: TGCGCCAGCAGCATGACTTCTGGGGCCAACGTCCTGACTTTC.

The J gene is TRBJ2-7, the V gene TRBV2; 8 nucleotides align to TRBD1. Germline CDR1 reads SNHLY; CDR2 reads FYNNEI. The CDR3 runs 12 residues. V trimming: 6 bases; J trimming: 6 bases; junction bases outside the gene matches: 4. CDR3 sequence: CASRTTGGEQYF. The CDR3 nucleotides read TGTGCCAGCAGGACAACAGGGGGCGAGCAGTACTTC.

This clone has just a few counts. The rearrangement uses TRBV7-9 and TRBJ2-2; the D gene is possibly TRBD2 (5 bases). Trimming took off 5 bases at V and 1 base at J, with 8 bases between the two ends. The CDR3 consists of 14 residues. Germline CDR1 and CDR2: SEHNR and FQNEAQ (reference sequence). CDR3 amino acids: CASSREGNTGELFF. Written as DNA, the CDR3 is TGTGCCAGCAGCCGAGAGGGGAACACCGGGGAGCTGTTTTTT.

This clone was counted between two and nine times. V and J are TRBV6-4 and TRBJ2-2; D possibly corresponds to TRBD1 (6 bases). CDR1 is MRHNA, CDR2 SNTAGT, per germline. Between the trimmed V and J ends, which lost 5 bases and 5 bases, there was a span of 6 bases. CDR3 size: 12 residues. CDR3 region: CASSTGTGELFF. The CDR3, as DNA: TGTGCCAGCAGTACAGGGACCGGGGAGCTGTTTTTT.

This clone was found a few times. The chain recombines TRBV7-2 with TRBJ1-1; D may be TRBD1 (5 bases). V lost 5 bases and J lost 5, with 9 bases in between. Germline V gene sequence: CDR1 SGHTA, CDR2 FQGNSA. This CDR3 is built from 12 residues. CDR3 bases: TGTGCCAGCAGCGTCCAGGGAACTGAAGCTTTCTTT. Protein: CASSVQGTEAFF.